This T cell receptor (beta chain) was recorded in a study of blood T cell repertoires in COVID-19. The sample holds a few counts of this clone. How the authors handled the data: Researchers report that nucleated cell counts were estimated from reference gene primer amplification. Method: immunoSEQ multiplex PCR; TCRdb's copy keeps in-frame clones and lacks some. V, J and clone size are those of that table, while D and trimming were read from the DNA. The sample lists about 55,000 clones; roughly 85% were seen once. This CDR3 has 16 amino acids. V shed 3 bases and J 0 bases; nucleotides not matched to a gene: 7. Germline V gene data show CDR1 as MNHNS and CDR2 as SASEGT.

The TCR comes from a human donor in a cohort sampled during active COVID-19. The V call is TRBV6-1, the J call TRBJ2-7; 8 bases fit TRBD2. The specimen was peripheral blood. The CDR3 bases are TGTGCCAGCAGTGACCCCAGGAGCGGGGGCTCCTACGAGCAGTACTTC. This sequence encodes CASSDPRSGGSYEQYF.